A selection of T cell receptor beta chains follows, all from one sample in a study of OX40 agonist ivuxolimab in advanced cancers. The assay was immunoSEQ multiplex PCR, and TCRdb's table has in-frame clones only and misses some. The repertoire holds tens of thousands of clones, with 87% as singletons. Sequencing was performed on CD4+ or CD8+ T cells sorted from blood, taken in a trial of the OX40 agonist ivuxolimab. These receptors were taken from an adult with an advanced solid tumor such as melanoma, head and neck, liver or kidney cancer. Each CDR3 is given with its conserved first and last residue. The order of the fields is CDR3 DNA, CDR3 protein, J gene, V gene, D gene, clone size. The D gene is left open where the match is weak. Only part of the rows carry a size: once, few, many, or a class if the clone is expanded.

TGTGCCAGCAGTTGGTTGGGTACCGAGCAGTACTTC	CASSWLGTEQYF	TRBJ2-7	TRBV27	NA	NA
TGTGCCAGCAGCCTTAATCAGGGGTCGGGCTCCTACAATGAGCAGTTCTTC	CASSLNQGSGSYNEQFF	TRBJ2-1	TRBV5-4	NA	NA
TGCGCCAGCAGCCAAGCCCTCCCGACAACCTATTATGGCTACACCTTC	CASSQALPTTYYGYTF	TRBJ1-2	TRBV4-1	NA	few
TGTGCCAGCAGCTTAGAACCCAGGGCGAATGAAAAACTGTTTTTT	CASSLEPRANEKLFF	TRBJ1-4	TRBV11-2	NA	NA
TGTGCCAGCAGCGCAAGGGTATCTGGGGCCAACGTCCTGACTTTC	CASSARVSGANVLTF	TRBJ2-6	TRBV7-2	NA	NA
TGTGCCAGCAGCTCACGAGGGCGCAGATTGACTCAGCCCCAGCATTTT	CASSSRGRRLTQPQHF	TRBJ1-5	TRBV5-6	NA	NA
TGTGCCAGCAGCCTACAGAGACCCTATGGCTACACCTTC	CASSLQRPYGYTF	TRBJ1-2	TRBV7-9	NA	NA
TGTGCCAGCAGCTTCCCTAATAGCTACGAGCAGTACTTC	CASSFPNSYEQYF	TRBJ2-7	TRBV5-4	NA	NA
TGCAGTGCCATCCTTGGGACTGAAGCTTTCTTT	CSAILGTEAFF	TRBJ1-1	TRBV20-1	NA	NA
TGTGCCAGTAGTTCGACTCGGACGGAACACACTGAAGCTTTCTTT	CASSSTRTEHTEAFF	TRBJ1-1	TRBV19	NA	NA
TGTGCCAGCAGTTCCGGGTGGAGCAGGGCGAACACTGAAGCTTTCTTT	CASSSGWSRANTEAFF	TRBJ1-1	TRBV6-5	NA	NA
TGTGCCAGCAGCTCCATAGGAACCGGGGAGCTGTTTTTT	CASSSIGTGELFF	TRBJ2-2	TRBV7-2	NA	NA
TGTGCCAGCAGTCCGGGCAGGGGGAGCACAGATACGCAGTATTTT	CASSPGRGSTDTQYF	TRBJ2-3	TRBV11-3	TRBD1	NA
TGTGCCAGCTCACCCGGACAGGGTGGCAATCAGCCCCAGCATTTT	CASSPGQGGNQPQHF	TRBJ1-5	TRBV18	TRBD1	few
TGTGCCAGCTCACCCAGCTCTGGAAACACCATATATTTT	CASSPSSGNTIYF	TRBJ1-3	TRBV18	NA	NA
TGTGCCAGCAGGAAGACGGGAGGCGTACTATCGCAGTACTTC	CASRKTGGVLSQYF	TRBJ2-7	TRBV28	TRBD2	few
TGTGCCAGCAGTTTAGACAGGGCCTATGGCTACACCTTC	CASSLDRAYGYTF	TRBJ1-2	TRBV28	TRBD1	once
TGTGCCAGCTCACCCGGGACAGGGGCCTACAATGAGCAGTTCTTC	CASSPGTGAYNEQFF	TRBJ2-1	TRBV18	TRBD1	NA
TGTGCCAGCAGCTTACGGGTAGCGGCTGGGACGCAGTATTTT	CASSLRVAAGTQYF	TRBJ2-3	TRBV7-8	NA	NA
TGTGCCAGCAGTCCCGGGACTAGCGTATCCTACGAGCAGTACTTC	CASSPGTSVSYEQYF	TRBJ2-7	TRBV7-6	TRBD2	NA
TGTGCCAGCAGTTTAACGGACGTCGAGCAGTACTTC	CASSLTDVEQYF	TRBJ2-7	TRBV28	NA	NA
TGTGCCAGCAACTTGCTCGGCACAGATACGCAGTATTTT	CASNLLGTDTQYF	TRBJ2-3	TRBV9	NA	NA
TGTGCCAGCAGTAGGGACAGGTCGTACTCTGGAAACACCATATATTTT	CASSRDRSYSGNTIYF	TRBJ1-3	TRBV27	TRBD1	NA
TGCGCCAGCAGTGAGAGCGGGAGGAACACCGGGGAGCTGTTTTTT	CASSESGRNTGELFF	TRBJ2-2	TRBV10-1	TRBD2	NA
TGCGCCAGCAGCCTGGCGGGACAGGGAAACACTGAAGCTTTCTTT	CASSLAGQGNTEAFF	TRBJ1-1	TRBV5-1	TRBD1	NA
TGCAGCGTTCGCGGCAGGGGGCAGCGGGAGACCCAGTACTTC	CSVRGRGQRETQYF	TRBJ2-5	TRBV29-1	TRBD1	once
TGTGCCAGCAGTCCCCCAGGAGGTGGGAACTACGAGCAGTACTTC	CASSPPGGGNYEQYF	TRBJ2-7	TRBV28	NA	once
TGTGCCAGCAGTCCAAAACAGATACGTAGCGGGGAGCTGTTTTTT	CASSPKQIRSGELFF	TRBJ2-2	TRBV27	NA	NA
TGCGCCAGCAGCTTGGACACGGGACAGGGGAATGAGCAGTTCTTC	CASSLDTGQGNEQFF	TRBJ2-1	TRBV5-1	TRBD1	NA
TGTGCCATCAGTGACGGGGCCGTGGAGACCCAGTACTTC	CAISDGAVETQYF	TRBJ2-5	TRBV10-3	NA	NA
TGTGCCAGCAGCCTCTCGGGGGTGGCAACAGATACGCAGTATTTT	CASSLSGVATDTQYF	TRBJ2-3	TRBV7-2	NA	NA
TGTGCCAGCATCCAGGGCAGGGGCCGCAACTATGGCTACACCTTC	CASIQGRGRNYGYTF	TRBJ1-2	TRBV6-5	NA	NA
TGTGCCAGCAGTTTATTCGGGGCGACGGCTTTCTTT	CASSLFGATAFF	TRBJ1-1	TRBV28	NA	NA
TGCAGTGTGGGGGGGGCCTACGAGCAGTACTTC	CSVGGAYEQYF	TRBJ2-7	TRBV20-1	TRBD2	NA
TGTGCCAGCAGGAGGGAGATGAACACTGAAGCTTTCTTT	CASRREMNTEAFF	TRBJ1-1	TRBV6-4	NA	NA
TGTGCCAGCAGCATGCCTCCCCACCACTATGGCTACACCTTC	CASSMPPHHYGYTF	TRBJ1-2	TRBV28	NA	NA
TGTGCCAGCAGCACTAGGACCGGGGAGCTGTTTTTT	CASSTRTGELFF	TRBJ2-2	TRBV11-3	NA	NA
TGCGCCAGCAGCTTGGGGGAAACCTACAATGAGCAGTTCTTC	CASSLGETYNEQFF	TRBJ2-1	TRBV5-1	NA	NA
TGTGCCAGTACCCCCAGTAGGACAGTCCAGGAGGGTAGGACCCAGTACTTC	CASTPSRTVQEGRTQYF	TRBJ2-5	TRBV19	NA	once
TGCGCCAGCAGCTTGGAAGTTAGTTATGGCTACACCTTC	CASSLEVSYGYTF	TRBJ1-2	TRBV5-1	NA	NA
TGTGCCAGCAGTTCGGGTTCCTACGAGCAGTACTTC	CASSSGSYEQYF	TRBJ2-7	TRBV6-5	NA	NA
TGTGCCAGCAGCATGACTAGCGGAGCCTACAATGAGCAGTTCTTC	CASSMTSGAYNEQFF	TRBJ2-1	TRBV5-4	TRBD2	NA
TGCGCCAGCAGCCAAGATCCCAGCGGGAGTGGATATGAGCAGTTCTTC	CASSQDPSGSGYEQFF	TRBJ2-1	TRBV4-1	TRBD2	NA
TGTGCCAGCAGCTTAGGGTCTAGCGCCGAAGAGACCCAGTACTTC	CASSLGSSAEETQYF	TRBJ2-5	TRBV7-9	NA	NA
TGTGCCAGCAAGGGCAGCTCCTATAATTCACCCCTCCACTTT	CASKGSSYNSPLHF	TRBJ1-6	TRBV7-9	NA	NA
TGTGCCTGGACAAGGAACACTGAAGCTTTCTTT	CAWTRNTEAFF	TRBJ1-1	TRBV30	NA	NA
TGTGCCAGCAGGACGGGGTTAATGAACACTGAAGCTTTCTTT	CASRTGLMNTEAFF	TRBJ1-1	TRBV6-1	NA	NA
TGCGCCAGCAGCCCCCAACCGGGGACTAGCCTCTACGAGCAGTACTTC	CASSPQPGTSLYEQYF	TRBJ2-7	TRBV5-1	TRBD2	NA